The rows below give T cell receptor beta chains drawn from one sample of a study of blood T cell repertoires in COVID-19. Assay: immunoSEQ multiplex PCR; the TCRdb copy retains only in-frame clones and omits some. Counted here are about 380,000 clones, 88% occurring once; the ten biggest clones make up about 1.2%. What was sequenced was PBMCs or T cells enriched from blood (not recorded which). All receptors derive from a woman aged 18-35 years who had recovered from COVID-19. The CDR3 runs from the conserved cysteine through the conserved F or W. Each record gives: J gene, clone size, V gene, D gene, CDR3 DNA, CDR3 protein. A D gene is named only where the DNA matches it firmly. Clone size is stated in some rows and not others, as once, few, many or a class when expanded.

J gene: TRBJ1-2; clone size: NA; V gene: TRBV30; D gene: TRBD1; CDR3 DNA: TGTGCCTGGGAAAAATTCGCCGGGACAGCTAACTATGGCTACACCTTC; CDR3 protein: CAWEKFAGTANYGYTF
J gene: TRBJ2-5; clone size: few; V gene: TRBV19; D gene: TRBD2; CDR3 DNA: TGTGCCAGTAGTATAGGCAGCGGGGGGCGGCAAGAGACCCAGTACTTC; CDR3 protein: CASSIGSGGRQETQYF
J gene: TRBJ2-1; clone size: NA; V gene: TRBV4-1; D gene: NA; CDR3 DNA: TGCGCCAGCAGCCTACCCCGAGAGGGTAGCTCCTACAATGAGCAGTTCTTC; CDR3 protein: CASSLPREGSSYNEQFF
J gene: TRBJ1-5; clone size: NA; V gene: TRBV27; D gene: TRBD1; CDR3 DNA: TGTGCCAGCAGAAAGGGAGGGACAGGGGGCAATCAGCCCCAGCATTTT; CDR3 protein: CASRKGGTGGNQPQHF
J gene: TRBJ1-3; clone size: NA; V gene: TRBV18; D gene: NA; CDR3 DNA: TGTGCCAGCTCGCCTGCGGGGTCTCCTGGAAACACCATATATTTT; CDR3 protein: CASSPAGSPGNTIYF
J gene: TRBJ2-2; clone size: NA; V gene: TRBV3-1/TRBV3-2; D gene: NA; CDR3 DNA: TGTGCCAGCAGCTTAACCGGGGAGCTGTTTTTT; CDR3 protein: CASSLTGELFF
J gene: TRBJ2-7; clone size: NA; V gene: TRBV5-4; D gene: TRBD2; CDR3 DNA: TGTGCCAGCAGCTCCCGACTAGCGGGTACCTCCTACGAGCAGTACTTC; CDR3 protein: CASSSRLAGTSYEQYF
J gene: TRBJ1-1; clone size: NA; V gene: TRBV11-2; D gene: NA; CDR3 DNA: TGTGCCAGCAGCTTATCGTCGATAGCTGAAGCTTTCTTT; CDR3 protein: CASSLSSIAEAFF
J gene: TRBJ1-5; clone size: NA; V gene: TRBV12-5; D gene: TRBD1; CDR3 DNA: TGTGCTAGTGGTCCGGACAGGGGTGGGAATCAGCCCCAGCATTTT; CDR3 protein: CASGPDRGGNQPQHF
J gene: TRBJ2-6; clone size: NA; V gene: TRBV6-5; D gene: NA; CDR3 DNA: TGTGCCAGCAGTTCTCCTGGGGCCAACGTCCTGACTTTC; CDR3 protein: CASSSPGANVLTF
J gene: TRBJ1-2; clone size: NA; V gene: TRBV7-8; D gene: NA; CDR3 DNA: TGTGCCAGCAGCACCTTACAGGGTATTGACAATGGCTACACCTTC; CDR3 protein: CASSTLQGIDNGYTF
J gene: TRBJ2-5; clone size: NA; V gene: TRBV7-6; D gene: NA; CDR3 DNA: TGTGCCAGCAGACCGACAGACCTCCAAGAGACCCAGTACTTC; CDR3 protein: CASRPTDLQETQYF
J gene: TRBJ1-3; clone size: few; V gene: TRBV7-9; D gene: TRBD1; CDR3 DNA: TGTGCCAGCAGCTCGGGACAGGTCTCTGGAAACACCATATATTTT; CDR3 protein: CASSSGQVSGNTIYF
J gene: TRBJ2-7; clone size: NA; V gene: TRBV4-3; D gene: TRBD1; CDR3 DNA: TGCGCCAGCAGCCAAGGTCGACAGGGTTGGTACGAGCAGTACTTC; CDR3 protein: CASSQGRQGWYEQYF
J gene: TRBJ1-1; clone size: NA; V gene: TRBV5-4; D gene: TRBD1; CDR3 DNA: TGTGCCAGCAGCTTCGAGACAGGGCTTGAAGCTTTCTTT; CDR3 protein: CASSFETGLEAFF
J gene: TRBJ1-3; clone size: NA; V gene: TRBV28; D gene: NA; CDR3 DNA: TGTGCCAGCAGCCCGAACAGCTACTCTGGAAACACCATATATTTT; CDR3 protein: CASSPNSYSGNTIYF
J gene: TRBJ2-7; clone size: NA; V gene: TRBV27; D gene: TRBD2; CDR3 DNA: TGTGCCAGCAGTAACGGGGGGGTGAGCTCCTACGAGCAGTACTTC; CDR3 protein: CASSNGGVSSYEQYF
J gene: TRBJ2-6; clone size: NA; V gene: TRBV4-3; D gene: NA; CDR3 DNA: TGCGCCAGCAGCCAAGAAGCGACAGGAGCCAACGTCCTGACTTTC; CDR3 protein: CASSQEATGANVLTF
J gene: TRBJ1-6; clone size: NA; V gene: TRBV27; D gene: NA; CDR3 DNA: TGTGCCAGCAGTTTGAACAGCTACCTTTATAATTCACCCCTCCACTTT; CDR3 protein: CASSLNSYLYNSPLHF
J gene: TRBJ1-3; clone size: NA; V gene: TRBV4-3; D gene: TRBD1; CDR3 DNA: TGCGCCAGCAGCTCCGGGACAGGATCTGGAAACACCATATATTTT; CDR3 protein: CASSSGTGSGNTIYF
J gene: TRBJ2-2; clone size: NA; V gene: TRBV7-3; D gene: TRBD1; CDR3 DNA: TGTGCCAGCAGCGCGGGACAGGGAAGCACCGGGGAGCTGTTTTTT; CDR3 protein: CASSAGQGSTGELFF
J gene: TRBJ2-2; clone size: NA; V gene: TRBV4-3; D gene: TRBD2; CDR3 DNA: TGCGCCAGCAGCCAAGGGGGCCGAGGTAGCGGGGGGACCGGGGAGCTGTTTTTT; CDR3 protein: CASSQGGRGSGGTGELFF
J gene: TRBJ1-2; clone size: NA; V gene: TRBV6-1; D gene: TRBD1; CDR3 DNA: TGTGCCAGCAGTGATGGGACAGGGGAACACTATGGCTACACCTTC; CDR3 protein: CASSDGTGEHYGYTF
J gene: TRBJ2-1; clone size: NA; V gene: TRBV5-5; D gene: TRBD1; CDR3 DNA: TGTGCCAGCAGCCTCAGGGACAGCACCTCTGGTTACAATGAGCAGTTCTTC; CDR3 protein: CASSLRDSTSGYNEQFF
J gene: TRBJ1-1; clone size: few; V gene: TRBV2; D gene: NA; CDR3 DNA: TGTGCCAGCAGTTCGTCCAGGGATGGGACTGAAGCTTTCTTT; CDR3 protein: CASSSSRDGTEAFF
J gene: TRBJ2-7; clone size: NA; V gene: TRBV5-4; D gene: NA; CDR3 DNA: TGTGCCAGCAGCTTGGGGTCGCCAGGGGATTTTTACGAGCAGTACTTC; CDR3 protein: CASSLGSPGDFYEQYF